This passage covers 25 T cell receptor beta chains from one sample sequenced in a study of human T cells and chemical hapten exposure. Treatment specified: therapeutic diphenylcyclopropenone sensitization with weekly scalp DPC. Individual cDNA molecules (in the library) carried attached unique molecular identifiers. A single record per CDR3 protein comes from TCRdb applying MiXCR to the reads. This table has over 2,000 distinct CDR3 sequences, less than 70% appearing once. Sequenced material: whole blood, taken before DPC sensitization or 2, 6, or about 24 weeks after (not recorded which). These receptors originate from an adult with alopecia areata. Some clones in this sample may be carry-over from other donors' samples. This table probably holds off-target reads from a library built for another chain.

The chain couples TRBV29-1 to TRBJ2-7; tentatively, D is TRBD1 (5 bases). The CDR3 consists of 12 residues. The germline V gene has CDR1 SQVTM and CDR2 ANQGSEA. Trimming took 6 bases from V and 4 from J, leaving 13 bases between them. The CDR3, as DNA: TGCAGCGTCACTACAGGAGCATACGAGCAGTACTTC. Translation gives CSVTTGAYEQYF.

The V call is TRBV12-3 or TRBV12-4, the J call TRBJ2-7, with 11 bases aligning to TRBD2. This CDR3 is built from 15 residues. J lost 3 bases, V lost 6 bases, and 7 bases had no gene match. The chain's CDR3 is CASSYLGTSGYEQYF. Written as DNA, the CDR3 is TGTGCCAGCAGCTATCTCGGGACTAGCGGCTACGAGCAGTACTTC.

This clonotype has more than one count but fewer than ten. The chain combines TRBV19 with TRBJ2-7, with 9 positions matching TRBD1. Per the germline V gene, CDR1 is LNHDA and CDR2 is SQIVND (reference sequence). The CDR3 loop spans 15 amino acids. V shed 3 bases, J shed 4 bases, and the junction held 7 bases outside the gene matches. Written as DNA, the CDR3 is TGTGCCAGTAGTATTACCGGGACAGGGAAATACGAGCAGTACTTC. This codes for CASSITGTGKYEQYF.

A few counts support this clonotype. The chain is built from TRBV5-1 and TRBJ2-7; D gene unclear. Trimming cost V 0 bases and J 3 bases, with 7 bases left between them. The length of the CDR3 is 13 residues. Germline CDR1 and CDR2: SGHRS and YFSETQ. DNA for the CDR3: TGCGCCAGCAGCTTGGAAGTGCACTACGAGCAGTACTTC. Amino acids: CASSLEVHYEQYF.

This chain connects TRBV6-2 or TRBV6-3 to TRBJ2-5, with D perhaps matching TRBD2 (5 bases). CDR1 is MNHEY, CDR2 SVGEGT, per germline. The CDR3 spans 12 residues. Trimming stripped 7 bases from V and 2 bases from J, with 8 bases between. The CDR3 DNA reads TGTGCCAGCACGGGGATTCAAGAGACCCAGTACTTC. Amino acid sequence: CASTGIQETQYF.

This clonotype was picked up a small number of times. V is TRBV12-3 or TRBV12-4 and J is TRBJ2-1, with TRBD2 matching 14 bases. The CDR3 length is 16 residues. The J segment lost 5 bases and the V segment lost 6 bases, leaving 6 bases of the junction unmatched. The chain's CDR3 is CASRSPTSGRDNEQFF. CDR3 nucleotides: TGTGCCAGCAGAAGCCCGACTAGCGGGAGGGACAATGAGCAGTTCTTC.

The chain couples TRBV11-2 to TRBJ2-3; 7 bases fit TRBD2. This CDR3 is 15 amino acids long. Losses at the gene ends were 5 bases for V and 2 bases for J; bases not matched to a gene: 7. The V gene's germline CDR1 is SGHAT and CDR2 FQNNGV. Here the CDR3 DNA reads TGTGCCAGCAGCGCCCTAGCGGCTCTCACAGATACGCAGTATTTT. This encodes CASSALAALTDTQYF.

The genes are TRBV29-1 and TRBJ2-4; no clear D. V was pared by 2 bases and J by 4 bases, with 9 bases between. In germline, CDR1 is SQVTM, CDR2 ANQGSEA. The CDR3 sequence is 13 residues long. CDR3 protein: CSVEPGDKNIQYF. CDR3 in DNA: TGCAGCGTTGAACCAGGAGATAAAAACATTCAGTACTTC. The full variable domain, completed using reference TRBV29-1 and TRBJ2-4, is SAVISQKPSRDICQRGTSLTIQCQVDSQVTMMFWYRQQPGQSLTLIATANQGSEATYESGFVIDKFPISRPNLTFSTLTVSNMSPEDSSIYLCSVEPGDKNIQYFGAGTRLSVL.

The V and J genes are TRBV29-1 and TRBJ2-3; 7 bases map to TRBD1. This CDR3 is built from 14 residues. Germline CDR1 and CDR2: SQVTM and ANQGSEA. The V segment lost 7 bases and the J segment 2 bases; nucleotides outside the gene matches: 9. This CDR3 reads CSGVDRPYTDTQYF. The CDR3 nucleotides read TGCAGCGGGGTGGACAGGCCATACACAGATACGCAGTATTTT.

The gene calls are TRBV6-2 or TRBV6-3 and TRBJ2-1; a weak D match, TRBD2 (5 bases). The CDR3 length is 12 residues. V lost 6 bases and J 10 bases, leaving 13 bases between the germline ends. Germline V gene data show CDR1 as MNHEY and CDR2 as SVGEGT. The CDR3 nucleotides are TGTGCCAGCAGCCAGACCCGGGGAGAGCAGTTCTTC. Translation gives CASSQTRGEQFF.

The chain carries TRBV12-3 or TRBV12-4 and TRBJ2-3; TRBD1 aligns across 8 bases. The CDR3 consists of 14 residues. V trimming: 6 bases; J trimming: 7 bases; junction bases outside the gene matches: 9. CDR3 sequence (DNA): TGTGCCAGCAGGGAGGGGACAGGTATACATACGCAGTATTTT. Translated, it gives CASREGTGIHTQYF.

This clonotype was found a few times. Written as DNA, the CDR3 is TGTGCCAGCAGCTACCCGACTAGCGGGACCCCAAGGGCCTACGAGCAGTACTTC. Translated, it gives CASSYPTSGTPRAYEQYF. The chain couples TRBV12-3 or TRBV12-4 to TRBJ2-7, with TRBD2 matching 11 bases. V shed 6 bases and J 2 bases; nucleotides not matched to a gene: 15. This CDR3 is 18 amino acids long.

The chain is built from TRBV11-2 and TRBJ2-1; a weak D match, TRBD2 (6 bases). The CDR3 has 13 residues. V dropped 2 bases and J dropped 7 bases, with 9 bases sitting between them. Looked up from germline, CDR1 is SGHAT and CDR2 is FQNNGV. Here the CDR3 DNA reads TGTGCCAGCAGCTTAATGCGGGGAAATGAGCAGTTCTTC. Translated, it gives CASSLMRGNEQFF.

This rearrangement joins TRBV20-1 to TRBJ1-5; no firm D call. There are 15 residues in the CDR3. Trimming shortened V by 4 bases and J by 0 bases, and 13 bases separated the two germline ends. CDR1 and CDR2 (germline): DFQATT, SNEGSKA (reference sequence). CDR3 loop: CSAKIAADSNQPQHF. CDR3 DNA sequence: TGCAGTGCTAAAATCGCGGCGGATAGCAATCAGCCCCAGCATTTT.

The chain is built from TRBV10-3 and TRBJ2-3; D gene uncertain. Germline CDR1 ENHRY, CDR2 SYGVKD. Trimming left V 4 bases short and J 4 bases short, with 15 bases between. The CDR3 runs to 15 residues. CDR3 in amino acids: CAISVELHQADTQYF. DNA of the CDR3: TGTGCCATCAGTGTAGAGTTGCACCAGGCAGATACGCAGTATTTT.

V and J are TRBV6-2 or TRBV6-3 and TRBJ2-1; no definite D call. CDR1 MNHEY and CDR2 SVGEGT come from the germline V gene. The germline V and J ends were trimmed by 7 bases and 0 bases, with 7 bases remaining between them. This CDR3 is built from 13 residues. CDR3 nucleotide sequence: TGTGCCAGCACCCTGAGCTCCTACAATGAGCAGTTCTTC. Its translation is CASTLSSYNEQFF.

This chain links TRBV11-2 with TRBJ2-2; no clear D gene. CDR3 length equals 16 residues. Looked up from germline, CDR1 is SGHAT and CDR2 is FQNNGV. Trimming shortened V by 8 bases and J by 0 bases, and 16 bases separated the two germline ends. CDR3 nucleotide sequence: TGTGCCAGCCGCTCGACGACTGGCTCGAACACCGGGGAGCTGTTTTTT. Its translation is CASRSTTGSNTGELFF.

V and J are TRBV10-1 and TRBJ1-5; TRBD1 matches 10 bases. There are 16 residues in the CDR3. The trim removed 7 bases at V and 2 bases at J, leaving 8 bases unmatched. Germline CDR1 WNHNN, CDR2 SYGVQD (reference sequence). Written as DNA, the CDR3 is TGCGCCAGCACTCCCTTAGGGACAGGGGGCAATCAGCCCCAGCATTTT. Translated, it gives CASTPLGTGGNQPQHF.

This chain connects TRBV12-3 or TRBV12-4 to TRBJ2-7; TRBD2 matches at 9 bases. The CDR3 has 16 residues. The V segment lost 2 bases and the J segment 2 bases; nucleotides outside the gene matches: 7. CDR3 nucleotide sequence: TGTGCCAGCAGTTTACGAGCGGGAGGCCACCCCTACGAGCAGTACTTC. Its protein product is CASSLRAGGHPYEQYF.

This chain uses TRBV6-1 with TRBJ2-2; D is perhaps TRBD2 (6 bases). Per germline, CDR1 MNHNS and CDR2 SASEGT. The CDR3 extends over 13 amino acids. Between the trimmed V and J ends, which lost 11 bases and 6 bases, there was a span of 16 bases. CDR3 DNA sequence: TGTGCCTTCCAGACGGGGGACCCCGGGGAGCTGTTTTTT. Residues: CAFQTGDPGELFF.

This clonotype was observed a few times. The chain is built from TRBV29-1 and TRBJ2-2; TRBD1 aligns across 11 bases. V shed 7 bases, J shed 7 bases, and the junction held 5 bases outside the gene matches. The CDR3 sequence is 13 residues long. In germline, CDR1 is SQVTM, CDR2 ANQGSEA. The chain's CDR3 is CSGGTGGIGELFF. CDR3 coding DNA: TGCAGCGGCGGGACAGGGGGAATCGGGGAGCTGTTTTTT.

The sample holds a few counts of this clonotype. CDR3 sequence reads: CASSFSGPSETQYF. CDR3 sequence (DNA): TGTGCCAGCAGTTTTTCTGGTCCTTCAGAGACCCAGTACTTC. V is TRBV12-3 or TRBV12-4 and J is TRBJ2-5; D unclear. The CDR3 has 14 amino acids. V lost 3 bases, J lost 4 bases, and 12 bases lay in between.

CDR3 amino acids: CASSERGLQNEQFF. CDR3 bases: TGCGCCAGCAGTGAGAGGGGACTACAAAATGAGCAGTTCTTC. The V gene is TRBV10-2, the J gene TRBJ2-1; 7 bases are shared with TRBD2. V dropped 2 bases and J dropped 7; count of bases not matched to a gene: 5. There are 14 residues in the CDR3. Germline CDR1 reads WSHSY; CDR2 reads SAAADI.

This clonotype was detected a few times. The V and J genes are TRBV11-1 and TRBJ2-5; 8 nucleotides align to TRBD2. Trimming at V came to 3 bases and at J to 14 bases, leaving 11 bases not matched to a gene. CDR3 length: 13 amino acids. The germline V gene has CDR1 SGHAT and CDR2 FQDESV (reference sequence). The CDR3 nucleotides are TGTGCCAGCAGCTTGGATCGGACTAGCTCACGCTACTTC. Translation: CASSLDRTSSRYF.

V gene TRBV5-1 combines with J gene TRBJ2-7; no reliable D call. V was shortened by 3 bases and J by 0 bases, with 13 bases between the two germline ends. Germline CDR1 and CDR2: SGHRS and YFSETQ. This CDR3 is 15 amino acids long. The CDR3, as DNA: TGCGCCAGCAGCTCTGACGGAGCAAGCTCCTACGAGCAGTACTTC. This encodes CASSSDGASSYEQYF.